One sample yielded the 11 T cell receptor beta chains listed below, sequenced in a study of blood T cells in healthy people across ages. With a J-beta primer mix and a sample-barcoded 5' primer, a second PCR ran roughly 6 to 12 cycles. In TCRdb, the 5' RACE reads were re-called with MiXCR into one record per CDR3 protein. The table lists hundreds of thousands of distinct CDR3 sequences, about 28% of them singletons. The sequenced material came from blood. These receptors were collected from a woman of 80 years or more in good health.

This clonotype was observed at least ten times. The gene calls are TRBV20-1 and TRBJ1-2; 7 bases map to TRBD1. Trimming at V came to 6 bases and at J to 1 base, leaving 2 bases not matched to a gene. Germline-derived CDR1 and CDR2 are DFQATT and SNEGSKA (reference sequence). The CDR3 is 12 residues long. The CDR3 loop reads CSARDSNYGYTF. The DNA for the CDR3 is TGCAGTGCACGGGACAGTAACTATGGCTACACCTTC.

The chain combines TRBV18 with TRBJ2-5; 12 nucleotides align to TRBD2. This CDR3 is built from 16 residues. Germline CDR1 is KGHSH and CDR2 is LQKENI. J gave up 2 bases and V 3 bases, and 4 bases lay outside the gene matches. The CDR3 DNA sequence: TGTGCCAGCTCACCGCGGACTAGCGGGACTCAAGAGACCCAGTACTTC. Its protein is CASSPRTSGTQETQYF.

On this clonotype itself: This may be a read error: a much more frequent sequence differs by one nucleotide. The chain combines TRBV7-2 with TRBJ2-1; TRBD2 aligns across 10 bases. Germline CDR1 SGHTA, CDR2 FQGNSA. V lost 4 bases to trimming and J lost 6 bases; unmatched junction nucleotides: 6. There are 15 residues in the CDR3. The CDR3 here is CASSWQRGGRNEQFF. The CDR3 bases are TGTGCCAGCAGCTGGCAGCGGGGGGGCCGCAATGAGCAGTTCTTC.

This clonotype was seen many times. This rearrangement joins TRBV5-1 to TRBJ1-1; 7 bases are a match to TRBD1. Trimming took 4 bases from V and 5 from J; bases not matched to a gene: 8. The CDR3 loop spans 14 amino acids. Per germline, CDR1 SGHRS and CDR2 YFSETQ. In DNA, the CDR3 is TGCGCCAGCAGCCCCACGACAGGGTGGACTGAAGCTTTCTTT. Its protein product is CASSPTTGWTEAFF.

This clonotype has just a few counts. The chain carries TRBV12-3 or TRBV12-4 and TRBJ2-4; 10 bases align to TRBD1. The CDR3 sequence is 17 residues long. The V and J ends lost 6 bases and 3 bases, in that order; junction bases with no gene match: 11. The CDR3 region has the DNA TGTGCCAGCAGCCCTCGACAGGGGGCCTGGGGCAAAAACATTCAGTACTTC. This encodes CASSPRQGAWGKNIQYF.

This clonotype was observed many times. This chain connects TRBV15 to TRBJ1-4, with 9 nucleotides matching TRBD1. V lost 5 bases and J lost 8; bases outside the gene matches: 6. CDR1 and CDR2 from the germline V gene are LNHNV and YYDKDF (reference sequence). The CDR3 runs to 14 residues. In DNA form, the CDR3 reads TGTGCCACCAGCCGGGACAGGGTTGTAGAAAAACTGTTTTTT. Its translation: CATSRDRVVEKLFF.

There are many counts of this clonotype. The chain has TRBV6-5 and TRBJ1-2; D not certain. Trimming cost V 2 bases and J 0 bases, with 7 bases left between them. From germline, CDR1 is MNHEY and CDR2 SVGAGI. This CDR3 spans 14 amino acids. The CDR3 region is CASSYQVSNYGYTF. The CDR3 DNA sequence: TGTGCCAGCAGTTACCAGGTTTCTAACTATGGCTACACCTTC.

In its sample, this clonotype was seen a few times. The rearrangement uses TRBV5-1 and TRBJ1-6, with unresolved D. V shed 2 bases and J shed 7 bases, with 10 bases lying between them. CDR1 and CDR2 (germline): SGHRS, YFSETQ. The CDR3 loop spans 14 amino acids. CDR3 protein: CASSFRAENSPLHF. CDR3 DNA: TGCGCCAGCAGCTTCCGGGCTGAAAATTCACCCCTCCACTTT.

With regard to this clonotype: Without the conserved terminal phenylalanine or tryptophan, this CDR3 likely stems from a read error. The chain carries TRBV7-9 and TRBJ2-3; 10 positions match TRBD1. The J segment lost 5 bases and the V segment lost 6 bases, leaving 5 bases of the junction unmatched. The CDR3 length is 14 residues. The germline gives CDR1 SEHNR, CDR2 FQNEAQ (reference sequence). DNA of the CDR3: TGTGCCAGCAGTATGGGACAGGGGATAGATACGCAGTATGTT. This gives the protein CASSMGQGIDTQYV.

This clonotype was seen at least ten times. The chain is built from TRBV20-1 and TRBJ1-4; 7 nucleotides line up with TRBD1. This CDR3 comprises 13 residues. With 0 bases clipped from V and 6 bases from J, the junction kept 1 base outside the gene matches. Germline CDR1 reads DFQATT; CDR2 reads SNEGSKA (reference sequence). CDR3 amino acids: CSARDDRDEKLFF. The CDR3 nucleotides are TGCAGTGCTAGAGATGACAGGGATGAAAAACTGTTTTTT.

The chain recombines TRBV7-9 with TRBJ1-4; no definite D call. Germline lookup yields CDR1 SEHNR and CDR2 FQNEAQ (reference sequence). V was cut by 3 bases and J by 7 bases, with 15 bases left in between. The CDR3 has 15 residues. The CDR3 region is CASSLRTPSGEKLFF. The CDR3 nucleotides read TGTGCCAGCAGCTTGCGGACTCCTTCGGGTGAAAAACTGTTTTTT.